Listed below are T cell receptor beta chains from one sample, sequenced in a study of shared clonotypes between healthy human individuals. Clones were sequenced by immunoSEQ multiplex PCR, and TCRdb holds only the in-frame ones, with some missing. The table records around 2.1 million clones, 93% of them present only once. Sequenced: naive CD8+ T cells from PBMCs. The receptors were gathered from a young man in good health. Some clones in this sample may be carry-over from other donors' samples. CDR3s include the opening cysteine and the closing phenylalanine or tryptophan. The D gene is left open where the match is weak. Where a row states a size, it is once, few, many or the class of an expanded clone; other rows omit it.

CDR3aa: CASTKTGELFF
CDR3nt: TGTGCCAGCACCAAGACCGGGGAGCTGTTTTTT
abundance: -
d_gene: -
v_gene: TRBV6-6
j_gene: TRBJ2-2

CDR3aa: CASSGDRAYEQYF
CDR3nt: TGCGCCAGCAGCGGTGACAGGGCCTACGAGCAGTACTTC
abundance: -
d_gene: TRBD1
v_gene: TRBV4-1
j_gene: TRBJ2-7

CDR3aa: CASTLVGGTYEQYF
CDR3nt: TGTGCCAGCACACTAGTGGGGGGGACCTACGAGCAGTACTTC
abundance: -
d_gene: TRBD2
v_gene: TRBV28
j_gene: TRBJ2-7

CDR3aa: CASSQDGKREGIYEQYF
CDR3nt: TGTGCCAGCAGCCAAGACGGGAAGCGGGAGGGGATTTACGAGCAGTACTTC
abundance: -
d_gene: TRBD2
v_gene: TRBV4-2
j_gene: TRBJ2-7

CDR3aa: CASSSGLAGVGVPDTQYF
CDR3nt: TGTGCCAGCAGCTCGGGACTAGCGGGAGTGGGAGTCCCAGATACGCAGTATTTT
abundance: -
d_gene: TRBD2
v_gene: TRBV7-8
j_gene: TRBJ2-3

CDR3aa: CASSLVWGLEQYF
CDR3nt: TGTGCCAGCAGCTTAGTCTGGGGGCTTGAGCAGTACTTC
abundance: -
d_gene: -
v_gene: TRBV11-2
j_gene: TRBJ2-7

CDR3aa: CASKLTGRNYGYTF
CDR3nt: TGTGCCAGCAAACTGACAGGGAGAAACTATGGCTACACCTTC
abundance: -
d_gene: TRBD1
v_gene: TRBV2
j_gene: TRBJ1-2

CDR3aa: CASSQDSGNYEQYF
CDR3nt: TGTGCCAGCAGCCAAGATAGCGGGAACTACGAGCAGTACTTC
abundance: once
d_gene: TRBD2
v_gene: TRBV14
j_gene: TRBJ2-7

CDR3aa: CASSFVRGREQETQYF
CDR3nt: TGTGCCAGCAGCTTTGTCCGCGGTCGGGAGCAAGAGACCCAGTACTTC
abundance: -
d_gene: -
v_gene: TRBV7-9
j_gene: TRBJ2-5

CDR3aa: CASSYFIAGAEYEQYF
CDR3nt: TGTGCCAGCAGTTACTTCATCGCAGGGGCTGAATACGAGCAGTACTTC
abundance: -
d_gene: -
v_gene: TRBV6-5
j_gene: TRBJ2-7

CDR3aa: CASSYDSSYNEQFF
CDR3nt: TGTGCCAGCAGTTATGACAGCTCCTACAATGAGCAGTTCTTC
abundance: many
d_gene: -
v_gene: TRBV5-6
j_gene: TRBJ2-1

CDR3aa: CASSTSSDRVVYEQYF
CDR3nt: TGTGCCAGCAGTACTTCATCGGACAGGGTGGTCTACGAGCAGTACTTC
abundance: -
d_gene: TRBD1
v_gene: TRBV2
j_gene: TRBJ2-7

CDR3aa: CAISESNGRIYNEQFF
CDR3nt: TGTGCCATCAGTGAGTCGAACGGGAGGATATACAATGAGCAGTTCTTC
abundance: -
d_gene: TRBD2
v_gene: TRBV10-3
j_gene: TRBJ2-1

CDR3aa: CASSGLAPGGYF
CDR3nt: TGTGCCAGCAGTGGTCTAGCCCCGGGCGGGTACTTC
abundance: -
d_gene: -
v_gene: TRBV6-1
j_gene: TRBJ2-7

CDR3aa: CASSQDGTGGLTGELFF
CDR3nt: TGCGCCAGCAGCCAAGACGGGACAGGGGGCCTCACCGGGGAGCTGTTTTTT
abundance: -
d_gene: TRBD1
v_gene: TRBV4-3
j_gene: TRBJ2-2